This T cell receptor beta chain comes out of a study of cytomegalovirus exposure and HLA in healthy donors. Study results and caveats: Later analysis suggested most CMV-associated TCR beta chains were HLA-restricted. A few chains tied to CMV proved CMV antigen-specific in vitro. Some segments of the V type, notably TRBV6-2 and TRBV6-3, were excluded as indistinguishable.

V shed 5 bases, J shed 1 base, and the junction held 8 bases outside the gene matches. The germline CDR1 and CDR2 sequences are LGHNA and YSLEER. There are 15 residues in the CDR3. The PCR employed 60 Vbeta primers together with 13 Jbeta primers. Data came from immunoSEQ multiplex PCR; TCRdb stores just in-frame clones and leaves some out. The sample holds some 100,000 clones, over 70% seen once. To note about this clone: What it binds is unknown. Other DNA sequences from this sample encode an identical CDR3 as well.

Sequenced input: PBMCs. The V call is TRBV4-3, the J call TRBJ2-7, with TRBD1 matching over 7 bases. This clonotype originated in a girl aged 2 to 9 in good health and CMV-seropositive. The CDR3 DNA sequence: TGCGCCAGCAGCTACGGGCAGGGGGTATCCTACGAGCAGTACTTC. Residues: CASSYGQGVSYEQYF.